The 12 T cell receptor beta chains below were found in one sample sequenced in a study of a mutant IDH1 vaccine in newly diagnosed glioma. Here immunoSEQ multiplex PCR was the method, and the copy in TCRdb shows in-frame clones only, minus some. The sample has about 66,000 clones, 80% to 90% seen once; the top ten hold over 2.5%. The sample's time point: baseline, week 1 (first vaccination visit). Treatment given: pre-vaccination baseline after standard-of-care therapy. This specimen was PBMCs, taken from a glioma patient treated with radiotherapy, temozolomide or both. These receptors originate from a man aged 25-40 years with glioma.

This chain joins TRBV13 and TRBJ1-4; D is ambiguous. Germline V CDR1 and CDR2: PRHDT, FYEKMQ (reference sequence). The ends were cut back, 5 bases at V and 8 bases at J, with 18 bases in the middle. This CDR3 is 15 amino acids long. The CDR3 loop reads CASSLARGVGEKLFF. In DNA form, the CDR3 reads TGTGCCAGCAGCCTGGCCCGGGGTGTCGGGGAAAAACTGTTTTTT. Full variable domain (rest looked up from reference TRBV13 and TRBJ1-4): AAGVIQSPRHLIKEKRETATLKCYPIPRHDTVYWYQQGPGQDPQFLISFYEKMQSDKGSIPDRFSAQQFSDYHSELNMSSLELGDSALYFCASSLARGVGEKLFFGSGTQLSVL.

Turning to this clone: With a much larger clone just one base away, this may be a read error. The chain combines TRBV4-2 with TRBJ2-2; 9 positions agree with TRBD2. The CDR3 length is 18 residues. Germline V gene sequence: CDR1 LGHNA, CDR2 YNFKEQ. The CDR3 nucleotides read TGTGCCAGCAGCCAAGATGGGGCGGGGGGGCCTAACACCTGGGAGCTGTTTTTT. It specifies CASSQDGAGGPNTWELFF.

The chain employs TRBV5-1 and TRBJ1-6, with 8 bases matching TRBD1. Germline trimming cut 2 bases from V and 10 bases from J; bases unmatched to any gene: 14. In germline, CDR1 is SGHRS, CDR2 YFSETQ. This CDR3 contains 17 residues. The CDR3 loop reads CASSFALGQGTGSPLHF. CDR3 sequence (DNA): TGCGCCAGCAGCTTCGCCCTCGGACAGGGAACGGGATCACCCCTCCACTTT.

The chain employs TRBV10-1 and TRBJ1-1, with D hard to call. CDR3 length equals 13 residues. Germline lookup yields CDR1 WNHNN and CDR2 SYGVQD (reference sequence). V was cut by 0 bases and J by 7 bases, with 9 bases left in between. CDR3 region: CASSESSRSEAFF. The CDR3 DNA is TGCGCCAGCAGTGAGTCGAGCCGCAGTGAAGCTTTCTTT.

V and J are TRBV7-9 and TRBJ2-1, with D tentatively TRBD1 (6 bases). CDR1 and CDR2 (germline): SEHNR, FQNEAQ (reference sequence). The length of the CDR3 is 13 residues. Trimming removed 4 bases from V and 5 bases from J, with 9 bases in between. CDR3: CASSWGHNNEQFF. The CDR3 region has the DNA TGTGCCAGCAGCTGGGGACACAACAATGAGCAGTTCTTC.

The chain joins TRBV14 to TRBJ2-3, with D possibly matching TRBD2 (6 bases). Germline V gene sequence: CDR1 SGHDN, CDR2 FVKESK. The CDR3 has 16 amino acids. V lost 4 bases to trimming and J lost 1 base, with 15 bases between them. The CDR3 reads CASSLPTPSGTDTQYF. DNA of the CDR3: TGTGCCAGCAGCCTCCCTACGCCTAGCGGCACAGATACGCAGTATTTT.

The chain is built from TRBV15 and TRBJ2-5; 8 nucleotides align to TRBD1. The V segment lost 5 bases and the J segment 3 bases; nucleotides outside the gene matches: 14. The germline V gene has CDR1 LNHNV and CDR2 YYDKDF (reference sequence). The CDR3 runs 17 residues. In DNA form, the CDR3 reads TGTGCCACCAGCGACAGGGGCCGCGCGAATCTTAAAGAGACCCAGTACTTC. Amino acid sequence: CATSDRGRANLKETQYF.

V and J are TRBV27 and TRBJ2-1, with 9 bases lining up with TRBD1. V was pared by 3 bases and J by 3 bases, with 3 bases of the junction left unmatched. Germline CDR1 and CDR2: MNHEY and SMNVEV (reference sequence). This CDR3 is 15 amino acids long. This CDR3 is CASSFLGQGYNEQFF. The CDR3, as DNA: TGTGCCAGCAGTTTCTTGGGACAGGGCTACAATGAGCAGTTCTTC.

This clone has a single count. The rearrangement uses TRBV2 and TRBJ1-1, with D tentatively TRBD1 (6 bases). The V end lost 7 bases, the J end lost 3 bases, and 15 bases lay between the germline ends. The CDR3 has 14 amino acids. Germline lookup yields CDR1 SNHLY and CDR2 FYNNEI. The DNA of the CDR3 is TGTGCCAGCACCCAAGGGGGGTGGGACACTGAAGCTTTCTTT. Its protein product is CASTQGGWDTEAFF.

The chain employs TRBV7-9 and TRBJ2-6; D gene unclear. The germline V gene encodes CDR1 SEHNR and CDR2 FQNEAQ (reference sequence). The CDR3 extends over 15 amino acids. The V gene lost 4 bases and the J gene lost 0 bases, with 7 bases spanning the gap. The CDR3 spells CASSSRSSGANVLTF. As DNA, the CDR3 is TGTGCCAGCAGCTCGCGAAGCTCTGGGGCCAACGTCCTGACTTTC.

The chain is built from TRBV2 and TRBJ2-5; D uncertain. Deletions cut 6 bases from V and 2 bases from J, with 13 bases between. The CDR3 runs 14 residues. The germline gives CDR1 SNHLY, CDR2 FYNNEI. CDR3 in amino acids: CASRSGAEQETQYF. CDR3 nucleotide sequence: TGTGCCAGCAGAAGTGGCGCCGAGCAAGAGACCCAGTACTTC.

V and J are TRBV28 and TRBJ1-1; TRBD1 aligns across 7 bases. CDR1 is MDHEN, CDR2 SYDVKM, per germline. The length of the CDR3 is 14 residues. J lost 3 bases, V lost 7 bases, and 8 bases had no gene match. The CDR3 spells CASTLGQAHTEAFF. The DNA of the CDR3 is TGTGCCAGCACCCTCGGACAGGCTCACACTGAAGCTTTCTTT.